The 18 T cell receptor beta chains listed next were all sequenced from one sample in a study of T cells in women clearing cervical HPV infection. Assay used: immunoSEQ multiplex PCR; TCRdb lists only in-frame clones, some missing. The sample's table shows about 46,000 clones. Sequencing input: blood buffy coat. These TCRs come from a woman between 18 and 70 years old with a cervical HPV16 infection that either progressed to CIN3+ or cleared (not recorded which).

Concerning this clone itself: The read falls 3 residues short of the CDR3 end, and the missing part is taken from the germline J gene. J is TRBJ1-5 and V is TRBV19, with D possibly being TRBD1 (6 bases). Germline V gives CDR1 LNHDA, CDR2 SQIVND (reference sequence). The CDR3 is 12 amino acids. The CDR3 protein is CASLGGLDPQHF. Partial CDR3 DNA: TGTGCCAGTCTAGGGGGATTAGATCCC.

CDR3 loop: CASSWSMGALNEKLFF. The sequenced CDR3 bases are TGTGCCAGTAGTTGGTCTATGGGGGCGTTAAATGAAAAA. The rearrangement joins TRBV19 to TRBJ1-4; TRBD1 is a possible D gene (6 bases). The read is 3 residues too short to cover the CDR3 end, so that end is filled in from the germline J gene. Germline V CDR1 and CDR2: LNHDA, SQIVND (reference sequence). Deletions cut 5 bases from V and 5 bases from J, with 18 bases between. The CDR3 extends over 16 amino acids.

Note on this clone: The observed sequence ends 3 residues before the CDR3 terminus, with the missing tail filled in from the germline J gene. The J gene is TRBJ1-5, the V gene TRBV10-3, with D maybe TRBD1 (6 bases). Germline CDR1 reads ENHRY; CDR2 reads SYGVKD. This CDR3 has 14 residues. V was pared by 8 bases and J by 0 bases, with 11 bases between. The chain's CDR3 is CAIGAGVSNQPQHF. The covered CDR3 bases are TGTGCCATCGGGGCAGGGGTTAGCAATCAGCCC.

Concerning this clone: The read ends 3 residues early relative to the CDR3; the germline J gene fills the gap. This rearrangement joins TRBV7-2 to TRBJ2-1; 11 nucleotides line up with TRBD1. The CDR3 spans 14 residues. CDR1 is SGHTA and CDR2 is FQGNSA in the germline V gene. V lost 5 bases, J lost 9 bases, and 6 bases stayed unmatched. CDR3 in amino acids: CASSPGTGGGEQFF. CDR3 DNA (partial): TGTGCCAGCAGCCCCGGGACAGGGGGTGGTGAG.

For this clone: The read halts 3 residues ahead of the CDR3 end, with the missing end drawn from the germline J gene. The chain couples TRBV19 to TRBJ1-4; 11 nucleotides line up with TRBD1. Germline trimming cut 7 bases from V and 0 bases from J; bases unmatched to any gene: 7. The CDR3 sequence is 17 residues long. Germline V gene sequence: CDR1 LNHDA, CDR2 SQIVND (reference sequence). The CDR3 reads CASNTPGQGATNEKLFF. The covered CDR3 bases are TGTGCCAGTAACACGCCGGGACAGGGGGCAACTAATGAAAAA.

In the case of this clone: The read ends 3 residues early relative to the CDR3; the germline J gene fills the gap. This specimen includes other DNA sequences encoding the same CDR3. The chain is built from TRBV18 and TRBJ1-3; D is possibly TRBD1 (6 bases). The CDR3 runs to 16 residues. Trimming removed 0 bases at V and 3 bases at J, with 12 bases between. Germline lookup yields CDR1 KGHSH and CDR2 LQKENI. The CDR3 DNA, read in part, is TGTGCCAGCTCACCACCTTCAGGGGTTGGTGGAAACACC. As protein: CASSPPSGVGGNT. The whole CDR3 is CASSPPSGVGGNTIYF.

Points on this clone: The CDR3 end is not reached by the read, which stops 3 residues before it; the germline J gene fills it in. The chain uses TRBV5-1 and TRBJ2-7; D remains unclear. Trimming removed 0 bases at V and 0 bases at J, with 10 bases between. In germline, CDR1 is SGHRS, CDR2 YFSETQ. The CDR3 sequence is 15 residues long. CDR3 sequence: CASSLDATSSYEQYF. The CDR3 bases that were read are TGCGCCAGCAGCTTGGACGCGACAAGCTCCTACGAG.

Concerning this clone: Coverage ceases 3 residues before the CDR3 finishes, and the germline J gene fills in the end. The V and J genes are TRBV5-6 and TRBJ2-6; D not resolved. This CDR3 comprises 15 residues. Trimming removed 4 bases from V and 0 bases from J, with 8 bases in between. Germline CDR1 SGHDT, CDR2 YYEEEE. CDR3 region: CASSARASGANVLTF. CDR3 bases read: TGTGCCAGCAGCGCTAGAGCCTCTGGGGCCAACGTC.

As regards this clone: With the read ending 3 residues before the CDR3 end, the germline J gene is used to fill in that end. Different DNA sequences within this sample yield the same CDR3. The genes are TRBV7-9 and TRBJ1-6; D not resolved. V was pared by 5 bases and J by 10 bases, with 9 bases between. The CDR3 runs 12 residues. The germline CDR1 and CDR2 sequences are SEHNR and FQNEAQ (reference sequence). CDR3 bases read: TGTGCCAGCAGCCTACAGCCGTCACCC. Translation: CASSLQPSP. The whole CDR3 protein is CASSLQPSPLHF.

As for this clone: The CDR3 extends 3 residues past the end of the read, so its final part is completed from the germline J gene. The J gene is TRBJ2-7, the V gene TRBV5-6; 9 nucleotides agree with TRBD2. Trimming took 2 bases from V and 3 from J; bases not matched to a gene: 6. Germline-derived CDR1 and CDR2 are SGHDT and YYEEEE. This CDR3 has 15 residues. The CDR3 loop is CASSFGSGGFYEQYF. The DNA read from the CDR3 is TGTGCCAGCAGCTTCGGTAGCGGGGGATTCTACGAG.

On this clone itself: From the germline J gene comes the end of the CDR3, since the read stops 3 residues before it. The V and J genes are TRBV14 and TRBJ1-1; D is possibly TRBD1 (5 bases). V lost 1 base and J 0 bases, leaving 18 bases between the germline ends. CDR1 SGHDN and CDR2 FVKESK come from the germline V gene. The CDR3 loop spans 18 amino acids. The part of the CDR3 DNA that was read is TGTGCCAGCAGCCAAGGGACCAGTTGGGGGGGTCTGAACACTGAA. It yields the protein CASSQGTSWGGLNTE. In full, the CDR3 is CASSQGTSWGGLNTEAFF.

CDR3: CASTRGFNTGELFF. The CDR3 bases that were read are TGTGCCAGCACCAGGGGGTTTAACACCGGGGAG. V gene TRBV6-2 or TRBV6-3 combines with J gene TRBJ2-2; 7 nucleotides match TRBD1. The read ends 3 residues before the CDR3 terminus; that terminus is restored from the germline J gene. Per germline, CDR1 MNHEY and CDR2 SVGEGT. The V gene end was trimmed by 7 bases and the J gene end by 2 bases; junction bases not matched to a gene: 4. The CDR3 runs 14 residues.

As for this clone: Sequencing ends 3 residues short of the CDR3 end; the germline J gene provides the rest. The chain has TRBV19 and TRBJ2-3; TRBD2 matches at 11 bases. Trimming took 4 bases from V and 7 from J; bases not matched to a gene: 10. Germline assignment: CDR1 LNHDA and CDR2 SQIVND (reference sequence). The CDR3 loop spans 16 amino acids. The CDR3 spells CASSTSGRTFKNTQYF. The CDR3 bases that were read are TGTGCCAGTAGTACTAGCGGGAGGACCTTCAAAAATACG.

Incomplete CDR3 DNA: TGTGCCAGTAACCGAGGGGGGAACACCGGGGAG. Amino acid sequence: CASNRGGNTGE. The entire CDR3 is CASNRGGNTGELFF. V is TRBV19 and J is TRBJ2-2, with TRBD1 as a possible D gene (6 bases). The DNA ends 3 residues before the CDR3 does, and the rest of the CDR3 is filled in from the germline J gene. V lost 7 bases and J lost 1, with 10 bases in between. CDR3 length: 14 amino acids. Germline lookup yields CDR1 LNHDA and CDR2 SQIVND (reference sequence). Full variable domain (outside the CDR3, taken from reference TRBV19 and TRBJ2-2): DGGITQSPKYLFRKEGQNVTLSCEQNLNHDAMYWYRQDPGQGLRLIYYSQIVNDFQKGDIAEGYSVSREKKESFPLTVTSAQKNPTAFYLCASNRGGNTGELFFGEGSRLTVL.

As to this clone: The CDR3 goes on 3 residues after the read ends, and that part is filled in from the germline J gene. V gene TRBV14 combines with J gene TRBJ2-7; D perhaps matches TRBD2 (6 bases). Germline-derived CDR1 and CDR2 are SGHDN and FVKESK. CDR3 size: 15 residues. V was pared by 1 base and J by 4 bases, with 14 bases between. The CDR3: CASSQVGGDPYEQYF. CDR3 bases read: TGTGCCAGCAGCCAAGTTGGCGGGGATCCGTACGAG. Full variable domain (outside the CDR3, taken from reference TRBV14 and TRBJ2-7): EAGVTQFPSHSVIEKGQTVTLRCDPISGHDNLYWYRRVMGKEIKFLLHFVKESKQDESGMPNNRFLAERTGGTYSTLKVQPAELEDSGVYFCASSQVGGDPYEQYFGPGTRLTVT.

Worth noting for this clone: The sequenced fragment ends 3 residues before the CDR3 boundary, so the rest is inferred from the germline J gene. This rearrangement joins TRBV5-4 to TRBJ1-4, with D unresolved. Trimming removed 0 bases at V and 0 bases at J, with 9 bases between. The CDR3 extends over 16 amino acids. From germline, CDR1 is SGHNT and CDR2 YYREEE (reference sequence). CDR3 protein: CASSLDPGATNEKLFF. CDR3 bases read: TGTGCCAGCAGCTTGGACCCCGGTGCAACTAATGAAAAA.

On this clone: The read ends 3 residues shy of where the CDR3 ends; the end is completed using the germline J gene. The chain couples TRBV5-1 to TRBJ2-3; 7 bases line up with TRBD2. Germline CDR1 SGHRS, CDR2 YFSETQ. V lost 1 base and J lost 2; bases outside the gene matches: 10. The CDR3 runs to 17 residues. CDR3 in amino acids: CASSLTLAVLPTDTQYF. The part of the CDR3 DNA that was read is TGCGCCAGCAGCTTGACCCTAGCGGTGCTCCCCACAGATACG.

Concerning this clone itself: Read coverage stops 3 residues before the CDR3 terminus; the germline J gene supplies the remainder. The chain couples TRBV7-9 to TRBJ2-1; weak D call: TRBD1 (6 bases). V was pared by 5 bases and J by 7 bases, with 12 bases between. Germline V CDR1 and CDR2: SEHNR, FQNEAQ (reference sequence). The CDR3 loop spans 13 amino acids. Incomplete CDR3 DNA: TGTGCCAGCAGCAACAGGGTGGCGAATGAG. This gives the protein CASSNRVANE. The complete CDR3 sequence is CASSNRVANEQFF.